The text below deals with one T cell receptor (beta chain). This sample was included in a study of blood T cell repertoires in COVID-19. As for the study in general: Both acute and convalescent COVID-19 samples were obtained from the United States, Italy and Spain. From T cells, B-cell-depleted T cells, or PBMCs came the material, which was cDNA or gDNA.

The CDR3 covers 13 residues. Germline V gene data show CDR1 as MNHEY and CDR2 as SVGAGI. With 10 bases removed from V and 0 bases from J, the gap between germline ends came to 12 bases. In the source study's methods: Estimated nucleated cell counts came from reference gene primer amplification. The table came from immunoSEQ multiplex PCR; TCRdb's copy has only in-frame clones and leaves some out. The DNA was the basis for D and trimming; V, J and clone size are from that table. The sample carries 130,000 to 150,000 clones, about 80% recorded once. The sample comprised peripheral blood. This receptor was obtained from a woman older than 75 in a cohort sampled during active or convalescent COVID-19. The chain uses TRBV6-5 and TRBJ1-1; the D gene is possibly TRBD1 (5 bases). This CDR3 is CATYGHLNTEAFF. The CDR3 DNA reads TGTGCCACATACGGACATTTGAACACTGAAGCTTTCTTT.